This entry is about one T cell receptor beta chain. The antigen this receptor binds is unknown. Base-call qualities are not available, and no considerably larger clone is one nucleotide away. TCRbeta CDR3 regions were amplified from genomic DNA using the immunoSEQ Assay, a bias-controlled multiplex PCR. On the study's bioinformatics: Nucleated cell counts per sample were estimated from amplification of reference gene primers within the assay. Sequence reads were collapsed and filtered to measure the absolute abundance of every unique TCRbeta CDR3 rearrangement. Productive Simpson clonality was computed per sample as the square root of Simpson's diversity index over productive rearrangements. TCRdb holds this immuneACCESS table with in-frame rearrangements only. Some clones are missing; in checked studies, unresolved V genes explain under half, and the rest has no known cause. That table supplies the V and J calls and clone size; D and trimming were determined from the DNA. The sample contains 150,000 to 200,000 clones, about 85% of them found a single time. 18% of the sample lies in the top ten.

The data were taken from a study of blood T cell repertoires in COVID-19 (dated by TCRdb to about 2020). Turning to the overall study: Samples covering the acute and convalescent phases of COVID-19 were provided by collaborators in the United States, Italy and Spain. The material from the prospective study consisted of cDNA or gDNA derived from T cells, B-cell-depleted T cells, or PBMCs. Subjects who had been exposed to COVID-19, were actively infected with it, or had recovered from it provided the deeply sampled blood TCRbeta repertoires that made up the dataset. A freely available public database, intended as a resource for researchers studying the immune response to SARS-CoV-2, is where the repertoires were released. Samples were obtained from the ongoing ImmuneRACE study (first 160 participants) and from some 1,200 subjects provided by 6 global collaborators. Sample metadata almost always included a de-identified subject ID, COVID-19 status, age in years and sex. HLA class I and class II types, where available, came from metadata supplied by the sample provider rather than from assay-based typing. Points the paper makes about the study in general: Clinical and demographic metadata were provided uncurated, with the amount varying by source and participant.

One collaborating source in Seattle enrolled patients while the patients were actively infected and followed the patients over time throughout the course of disease. Each collaborating institution followed its own protocols to collect whole blood in K2EDTA tubes. For TCRbeta analysis, collaborators shipped samples as frozen whole blood, isolated PBMCs, or DNA extracted from either of those sample types. Relative to germline, V is missing 5 bases and J is missing 0 bases, with 4 bases of the junction outside any gene match. The germline V gene supplies CDR1 MDHEN and CDR2 SYDVKM. From its cysteine to its phenylalanine, the CDR3 spans 16 amino acids. CDR3 DNA only is kept here, 48 bases in frame from base 1.

The rearranged segments are TRBV28 and TRBJ2-5, with TRBD2 identical over 12 junction bases. The TCR was taken from a person between 65 and 79 years old with COVID-19, enrolled during active disease. Sequenced: peripheral blood. In nucleotide form, the sequence is TGTGCCAGCAGTCCCCGGACTAGCGGGGACCAAGAGACCCAGTACTTC. Its amino acids are CASSPRTSGDQETQYF. With the rest looked up from the reference TRBV28 and TRBJ2-5 genes rather than sequenced, the full variable domain is DVKVTQSSRYLVKRTGEKVFLECVQDMDHENMFWYRQDPGLGLRLIYFSYDVKMKEKGDIPEGYSVSREKKERFSLILESASTNQTSMYLCASSPRTSGDQETQYFGPGTRLLVL.